This record looks at one T cell receptor (beta chain) sequence and its context. Antigen: not known. V gave up 1 base and J gave up 7 bases; unmatched junction bases: 9. Germline V gives CDR1 ENHRY, CDR2 SYGVKD. There are 16 residues in the CDR3. One entry per CDR3 protein results from TCRdb running MiXCR on the 5' RACE reads. The sample lists about 470,000 distinct CDR3 sequences; approximately 24% were seen once. This sample is part of a study of identical twins. Study-level points and caveats: Insertion counts were lower in abundant cord blood beta clonotypes, a trend that memory repertoires did not show. The same donors were not followed; conclusions instead depended on cross-sectional statistical analysis.

The data were also submitted as part of a second study, on T cells expressing NK-cell markers.

This TCR derives from a woman aged 18 to 35 in good health. J is TRBJ2-1 and V is TRBV10-3; 8 bases align to TRBD2. The sample was CD4+ T cells sorted from blood. The CDR3: CAISEYPAGVLNEQFF. The CDR3 bases are TGTGCCATCAGTGAGTACCCAGCGGGAGTTCTGAATGAGCAGTTCTTC.